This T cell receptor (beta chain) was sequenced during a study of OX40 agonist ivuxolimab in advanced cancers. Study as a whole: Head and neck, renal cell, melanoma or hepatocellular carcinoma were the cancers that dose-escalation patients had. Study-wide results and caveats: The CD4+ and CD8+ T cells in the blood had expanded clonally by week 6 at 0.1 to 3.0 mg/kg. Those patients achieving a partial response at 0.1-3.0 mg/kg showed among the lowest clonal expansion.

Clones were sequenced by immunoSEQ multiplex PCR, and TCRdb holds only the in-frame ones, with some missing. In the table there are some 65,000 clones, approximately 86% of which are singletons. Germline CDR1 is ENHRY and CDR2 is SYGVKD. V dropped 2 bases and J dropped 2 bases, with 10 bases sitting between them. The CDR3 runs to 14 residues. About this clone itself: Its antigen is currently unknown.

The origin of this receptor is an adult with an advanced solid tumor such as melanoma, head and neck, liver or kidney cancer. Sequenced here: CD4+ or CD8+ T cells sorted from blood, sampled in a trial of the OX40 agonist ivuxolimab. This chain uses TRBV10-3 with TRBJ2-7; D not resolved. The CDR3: CAISEGFGPYEQYF. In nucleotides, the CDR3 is TGTGCCATCAGTGAGGGGTTCGGGCCCTACGAGCAGTACTTC.